Below, one T cell receptor beta chain is given with its context. Germline values: CDR1 MNHNY, CDR2 SVGAGI (reference sequence). V shed 5 bases and J shed 3 bases, with 9 bases lying between them. This CDR3 comprises 13 residues. Measured with immunoSEQ multiplex PCR; TCRdb has only the in-frame clones, and not every one. Of some 7,600 clones in the sample, roughly 92% were seen once. This sample is drawn from a study of graft-versus-host responses after intestinal transplantation. The chain carries TRBV6-6 and TRBJ2-3; D might be TRBD2 (6 bases). The receptor's source is a human patient who received an intestinal transplant, so some T cells may come from the graft donor. The sample here was PBMCs, taken 30 to 32 days after intestinal transplant. This chain's CDR3 is CASSEEGTDTQYF. The CDR3, as DNA: TGTGCCAGCAGTGAGGAGGGAACAGATACGCAGTATTTT.